The present T cell receptor beta chain was sequenced within a study of blood T cells in healthy people across ages. Donors ranged from roughly 6 to 90 years old and were healthy Caucasians in Russia. Study-level findings and limits: Naive T cell percentage and TCR beta diversity correlated strongly. The long-lived group displayed more naive CD4+ cells, plus higher diversity, than the aged donors did.

Using a J-beta primer mix together with a sample-barcoded 5' primer, a second PCR was run for about 6 to 12 cycles. A single record per CDR3 protein comes from TCRdb applying MiXCR to the 5' RACE reads. The sample records some 710,000 distinct CDR3 sequences, roughly 20% being singletons. As concerns this clonotype: Its antigen remains unknown.

Per germline, CDR1 WNHNN and CDR2 SYGVQD (reference sequence). The CDR3 has 14 amino acids. Trimming at V came to 6 bases and at J to 4 bases, leaving 4 bases not matched to a gene. The sample consisted of blood. The sequence was collected from a man in his sixties or seventies in good health. This chain links TRBV10-1 with TRBJ2-2, with TRBD1 identical over 8 bases. The CDR3 here is CASRPTGATGELFF. As DNA, the CDR3 is TGCGCCAGCAGACCGACAGGGGCCACCGGGGAGCTGTTTTTT.